This TCR beta chain was observed in a study of regulatory T cells in long-lasting Graves disease. Findings and caveats of the study: New patients shared fewer public clonotypes (about 1,000) than persistent patients did (fewer than 3,000). Persistent disease was associated with favored TRBV28 usage and with favored use of TRBJ1-2 and TRBJ2-5.

HTBI primers from iRepertoire and Arm-PCR of CDR3 regions yielded the TCR beta libraries. TCRdb ran MiXCR on the multiplex PCR reads and lists one entry per CDR3 protein. The sample has roughly 400,000 distinct CDR3 sequences, roughly 21% seen once. The time point is: persistent/refractory GD, antithyroid drugs over 5 years with positive TRAb. From RNA extracted from PBMCs, the TCR library was made. Patients of an endocrinology department in Xi'an, China, were included. This clonotype was detected ten times or more. Its antigen is currently unknown. This CDR3 comprises 16 residues. After removal of 7 bases from V and 5 bases from J, the junction contained 14 bases not matched to a gene.

The specimen comprised peripheral blood mononuclear cells (PBMCs), sampled when the disease was refractory, from a patient treated with antithyroid drugs. The TCR originated in a female donor with Graves disease. The chain combines TRBV12-3 or TRBV12-4 with TRBJ2-5; TRBD1 agrees at 9 bases. The CDR3 loop is CASMAPMGTGYETQYF. DNA for the CDR3: TGTGCCAGCATGGCCCCCATGGGGACAGGGTATGAGACCCAGTACTTC.